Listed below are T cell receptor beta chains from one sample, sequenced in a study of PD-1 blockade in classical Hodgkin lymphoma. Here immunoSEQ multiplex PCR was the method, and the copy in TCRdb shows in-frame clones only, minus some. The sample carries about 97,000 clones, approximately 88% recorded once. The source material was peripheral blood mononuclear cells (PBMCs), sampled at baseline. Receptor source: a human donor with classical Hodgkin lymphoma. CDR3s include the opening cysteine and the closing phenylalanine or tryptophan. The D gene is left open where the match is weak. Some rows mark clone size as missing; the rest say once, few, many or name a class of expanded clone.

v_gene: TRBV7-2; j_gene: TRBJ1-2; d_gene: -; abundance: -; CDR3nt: TGTGCCAGCACCATCCCGGGGGGCAGAGCTAACTATGGCTACACCTTC; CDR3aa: CASTIPGGRANYGYTF
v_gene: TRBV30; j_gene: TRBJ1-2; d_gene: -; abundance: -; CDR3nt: TGTGCCTGGAGTCCGAGGGGACTGCTGGCTAACTATGGCTACACCTTC; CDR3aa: CAWSPRGLLANYGYTF
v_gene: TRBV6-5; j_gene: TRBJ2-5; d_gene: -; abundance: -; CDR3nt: TGTGCCAGCAGTTACCGGGAGACCCAGTACTTC; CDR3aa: CASSYRETQYF
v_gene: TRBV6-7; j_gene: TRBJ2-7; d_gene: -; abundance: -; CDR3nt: TGTGCCAGCAGTTACTCGTTCTCTCCCAGTTTTAGGGTTCACGAGCAGTACTTC; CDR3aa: CASSYSFSPSFRVHEQYF
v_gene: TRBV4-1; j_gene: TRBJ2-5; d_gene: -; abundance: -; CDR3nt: TGCGCCAGCAGCCCAGGGGGGGGCAGGGGACCGTACCAAGAGACCCAGTACTTC; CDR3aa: CASSPGGGRGPYQETQYF
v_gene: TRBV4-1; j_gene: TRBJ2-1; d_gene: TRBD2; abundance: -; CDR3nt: TGCGCCAGCAGCCAAGAGCCCCAGGAGGTAGCGGGAGGGTATGAGCAGTTCTTC; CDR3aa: CASSQEPQEVAGGYEQFF
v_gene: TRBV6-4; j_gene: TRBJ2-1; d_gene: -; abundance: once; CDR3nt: TGTGCCAGCAGTGCCCAACTAGGGGCGGGTGAGCAGTTCTTC; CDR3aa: CASSAQLGAGEQFF
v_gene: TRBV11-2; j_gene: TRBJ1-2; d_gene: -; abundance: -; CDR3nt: TGTGCCAGCAGCTTAAGTCAGTTCTCCTATGGCTACACCTTC; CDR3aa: CASSLSQFSYGYTF
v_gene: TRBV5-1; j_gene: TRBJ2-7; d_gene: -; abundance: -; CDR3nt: TGCGCCAGCAGCTTGGCCCAGGTCTCCTACGAGCAGTACTTC; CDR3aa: CASSLAQVSYEQYF
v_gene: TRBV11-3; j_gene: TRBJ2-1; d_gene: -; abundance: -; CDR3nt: TGTGCCAGCAGCTTAAGAGGGGCACTAGGAAATGAGCAGTTCTTC; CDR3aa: CASSLRGALGNEQFF
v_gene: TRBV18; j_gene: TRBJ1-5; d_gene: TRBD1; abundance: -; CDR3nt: TGTGCCAGCTCACCGCCCGGGACAGGGCAGAATCAGCCCCAGCATTTT; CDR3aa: CASSPPGTGQNQPQHF
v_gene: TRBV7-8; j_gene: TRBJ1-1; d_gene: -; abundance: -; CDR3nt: TGTGCCAGCAGCTACGGACAGATGAACACTGAAGCTTTCTTT; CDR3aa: CASSYGQMNTEAFF
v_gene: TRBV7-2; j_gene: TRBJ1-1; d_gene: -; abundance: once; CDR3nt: TGTGCCAGCAGCTTAGCCGCCAGGCAGGGCGGTACTGAAGCTTTCTTT; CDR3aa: CASSLAARQGGTEAFF
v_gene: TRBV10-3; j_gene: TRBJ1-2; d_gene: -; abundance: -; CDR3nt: TGTGCCATCAGTGCGGAAAACTATGGCTACACCTTC; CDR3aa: CAISAENYGYTF
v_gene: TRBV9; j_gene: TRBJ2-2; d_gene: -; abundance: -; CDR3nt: TGTGCCAGCAGCGTAAGGGGCACGAACACCGGGGAGCTGTTTTTT; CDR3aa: CASSVRGTNTGELFF
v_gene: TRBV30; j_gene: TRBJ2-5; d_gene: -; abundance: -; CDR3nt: TGTGCCTGGAAGCGATGGGGGCTGGGGGAGACCCAGTACTTC; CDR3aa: CAWKRWGLGETQYF
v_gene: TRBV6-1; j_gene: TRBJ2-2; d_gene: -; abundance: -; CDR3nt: TGTGCCAGCAGTGAAACGCGTTCAATGGAACGGGAGCTGTTTTTT; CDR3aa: CASSETRSMERELFF
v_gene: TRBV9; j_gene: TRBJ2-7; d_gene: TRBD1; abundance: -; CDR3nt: TGTGCCAGCAGCGTAGGGGACAGGGGCTCCTACGAGCAGTACTTC; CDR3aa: CASSVGDRGSYEQYF
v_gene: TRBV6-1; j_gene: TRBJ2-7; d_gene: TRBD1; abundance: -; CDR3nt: TGTGCCAGCAGGACTCGGGACAGGGTTTACGAGCAGTACTTC; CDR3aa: CASRTRDRVYEQYF
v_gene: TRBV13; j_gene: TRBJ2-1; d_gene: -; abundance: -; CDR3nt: TGTGCCAGCAGCTTAGGACCCAGGGTAGGAGGAGATGAGCAGTTCTTC; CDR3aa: CASSLGPRVGGDEQFF
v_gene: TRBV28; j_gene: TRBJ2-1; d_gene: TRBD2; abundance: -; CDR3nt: TGTGCCAGCAGTATATGGGGACTAGCGGAAAACAATGAGCAGTTCTTC; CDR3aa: CASSIWGLAENNEQFF
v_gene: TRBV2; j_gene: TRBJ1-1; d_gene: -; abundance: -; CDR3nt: TGTGCCGGGGACAAGGCGATAGTGGGGGGCACTGAAGCTTTCTTT; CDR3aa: CAGDKAIVGGTEAFF
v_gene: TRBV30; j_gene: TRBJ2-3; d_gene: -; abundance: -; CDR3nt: TGTGCCTGGAGTCGGGGTCGGGACACAGATACGCAGTATTTT; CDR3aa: CAWSRGRDTDTQYF
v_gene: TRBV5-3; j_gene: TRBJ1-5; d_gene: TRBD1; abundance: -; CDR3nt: TGTGCCAGAAGCTTCCCGGACAGGCTCGGGGTCAATCAGCCCCAGCATTTT; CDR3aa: CARSFPDRLGVNQPQHF
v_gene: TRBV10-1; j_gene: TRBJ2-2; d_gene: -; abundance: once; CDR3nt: TGCGCCAGCAGTGACACAGGGAACACCGGGGAGCTGTTTTTT; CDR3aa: CASSDTGNTGELFF
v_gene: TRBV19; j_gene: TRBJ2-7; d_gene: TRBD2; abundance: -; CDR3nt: TGTGCCAGTAGTATAAGTGGACTAGCGGCCTACGAGCAGTACTTC; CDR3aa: CASSISGLAAYEQYF
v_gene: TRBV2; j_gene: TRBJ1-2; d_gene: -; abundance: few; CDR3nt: TGTGCCAGCAGTGAAGGCCAGGCACAAACGTATGGCTACACCTTC; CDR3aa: CASSEGQAQTYGYTF
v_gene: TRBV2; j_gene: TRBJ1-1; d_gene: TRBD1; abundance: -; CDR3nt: TGTGCCGGGAATCCCGACAGGGCCACTGAAGCTTTCTTT; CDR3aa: CAGNPDRATEAFF
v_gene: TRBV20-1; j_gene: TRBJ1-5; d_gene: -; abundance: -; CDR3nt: TGCAGTGCTAGCCCTGGGCAGCCCCAGCATTTT; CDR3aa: CSASPGQPQHF
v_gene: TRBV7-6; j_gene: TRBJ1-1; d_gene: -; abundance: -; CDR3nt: TGTGCCAGCAGCTTAGGAACAGGAAACACTGAAGCTTTCTTT; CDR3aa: CASSLGTGNTEAFF
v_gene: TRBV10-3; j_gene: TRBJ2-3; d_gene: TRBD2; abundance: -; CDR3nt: TGTGCCATCAGCCCAGCGGGAGGCGGCACAGATACGCAGTATTTT; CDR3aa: CAISPAGGGTDTQYF
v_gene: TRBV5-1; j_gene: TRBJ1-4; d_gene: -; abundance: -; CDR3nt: TGCGCCAGCAGAGGGGGGCCGAATGAAAAACTGTTTTTT; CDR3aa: CASRGGPNEKLFF
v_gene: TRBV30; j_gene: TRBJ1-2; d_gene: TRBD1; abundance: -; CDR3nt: TGTGCCTGGACCCAACAGGGGGGCAATGGCTACACCTTC; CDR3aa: CAWTQQGGNGYTF
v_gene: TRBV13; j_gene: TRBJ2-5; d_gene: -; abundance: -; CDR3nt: TGTGCCAGCAGCCAACAAGAGACCCAGTACTTC; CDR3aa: CASSQQETQYF
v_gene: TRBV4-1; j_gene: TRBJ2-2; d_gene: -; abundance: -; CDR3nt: TGCGCCAGCAGCCCCTCCAGGACCGGGGAGCTGTTTTTT; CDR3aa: CASSPSRTGELFF
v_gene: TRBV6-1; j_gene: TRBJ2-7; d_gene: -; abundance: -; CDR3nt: TGTGCCAGCATTCGGCAGGGGGGATCCTACGAGCAGTACTTC; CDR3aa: CASIRQGGSYEQYF
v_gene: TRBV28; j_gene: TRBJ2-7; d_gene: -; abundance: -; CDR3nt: TGTGCCAGCTCGGTGGTAGCGTCCGAGCAGTACTTC; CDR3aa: CASSVVASEQYF
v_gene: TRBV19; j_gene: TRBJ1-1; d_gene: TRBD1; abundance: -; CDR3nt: TGTGCCAGTAGTATTATAGGGGGCAGTAACACTGAAGCTTTCTTT; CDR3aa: CASSIIGGSNTEAFF
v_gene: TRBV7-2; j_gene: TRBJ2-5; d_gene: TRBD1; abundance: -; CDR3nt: TGTGCCAGCAGCTTAACCGGGACAGGGCAAGAGACCCAGTACTTC; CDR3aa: CASSLTGTGQETQYF
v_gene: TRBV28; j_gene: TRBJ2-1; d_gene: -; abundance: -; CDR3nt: TGTGCCAGCAGTTTAGGCCAGGGTCACGGTGAGCAGTTCTTC; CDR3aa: CASSLGQGHGEQFF